One and the same sample provided the 22 T cell receptor beta chains below, sequenced in a study of CD8 T cells in Susac syndrome. RNA totalling about 0.5 to 1 ug underwent reverse transcription with random hexamers. TCRdb recomputed calls from the immunoSEQ multiplex PCR reads with MiXCR, one row per CDR3 protein. The table includes fewer than 70,000 distinct CDR3 sequences, roughly 94% detected once. Material: CD8+ T cells from PBMCs. The receptors here all came from a human donor in good health.

The chain combines TRBV3-1 with TRBJ2-5; D is undetermined. Trimming removed 5 bases at V and 2 bases at J, with 12 bases between. This CDR3 has 14 residues. CDR1 and CDR2 (germline): LGHDT, YNNKEL (reference sequence). CDR3 sequence (DNA): TGTGCCAGCAGCGTACCCTGGGGTCAAGAGACCCAGTACTTC. This sequence encodes CASSVPWGQETQYF.

This rearrangement joins TRBV20-1 to TRBJ2-1; TRBD2 matches at 9 bases. There are 14 residues in the CDR3. Germline lookup yields CDR1 DFQATT and CDR2 SNEGSKA (reference sequence). After removal of 0 bases from V and 7 bases from J, the junction contained 4 bases not matched to a gene. The CDR3 reads CSAREWRGGNEQFF. The CDR3 region has the DNA TGCAGTGCTAGAGAATGGCGGGGGGGAAATGAGCAGTTCTTC.

In DNA form, the CDR3 reads TGTGCCAGCAGCTCGGCAGGGGCGGAACCCACAGATACGCAGTATTTT. Translating gives CASSSAGAEPTDTQYF. The J gene is TRBJ2-3, the V gene TRBV7-9; perhaps TRBD1 as D (6 bases). Germline V gives CDR1 SEHNR, CDR2 FQNEAQ (reference sequence). V was cut by 4 bases and J by 2 bases, with 16 bases left in between. This CDR3 has 16 residues.

The rearrangement uses TRBV7-3 and TRBJ2-7; D might be TRBD2 (6 bases). From germline, CDR1 is SGHTA and CDR2 FQGTGA. The CDR3 spans 15 residues. Trimming shortened V by 5 bases and J by 3 bases, and 17 bases separated the two germline ends. CDR3 nucleotides: TGTGCCAGCAGCGCGGGGCTTGGCCTCCACTACGAGCAGTACTTC. Its translation is CASSAGLGLHYEQYF.

The chain joins TRBV9 to TRBJ1-5; D might be TRBD1 (6 bases). CDR3 length equals 14 residues. The germline CDR1 and CDR2 sequences are SGDLS and YYNGEE. V shed 3 bases and J shed 7 bases, with 14 bases lying between them. In DNA, the CDR3 is TGTGCCAGCAGCGAGGGGGGGGCTCTGCAGCCCCAGCATTTT. Translated: CASSEGGALQPQHF.

The chain has TRBV24-1 and TRBJ1-1; D unresolved. CDR3 length equals 14 residues. Looked up from germline, CDR1 is KGHDR and CDR2 is SFDVKD. Trimming took off 4 bases at V and 1 base at J, with 9 bases between the two ends. The CDR3 sequence is CATSDRRENTEAFF. DNA for the CDR3: TGTGCCACCAGTGACCGGAGAGAGAACACTGAAGCTTTCTTT.

The chain combines TRBV5-6 with TRBJ2-1; unclear D gene. The CDR3 totals 12 residues. Germline CDR1 SGHDT, CDR2 YYEEEE. V was shortened by 2 bases and J by 12 bases, with 12 bases between the two germline ends. CDR3 nucleotides: TGTGCCAGCAGCTTCTGGAGTGGGGTGCAGTTCTTC. Residues: CASSFWSGVQFF.

The V gene is TRBV27, the J gene TRBJ1-4; no definite D call. Germline values: CDR1 MNHEY, CDR2 SMNVEV (reference sequence). The CDR3 runs to 14 residues. Trimming took 3 bases from V and 6 from J, leaving 11 bases between them. The CDR3 nucleotides read TGTGCCAGCAGTTTGAACAGCCAAGATGAAAAACTGTTTTTT. Amino acids: CASSLNSQDEKLFF.

The V gene is TRBV5-6, the J gene TRBJ2-3; tentatively, D is TRBD1 or TRBD2 (7 bases each). The CDR3 sequence is 18 residues long. Germline V CDR1 and CDR2: SGHDT, YYEEEE. The V and J ends lost 3 bases and 2 bases respectively, with 22 bases between them. The CDR3 nucleotides are TGTGCCAGCAGCTCATACAGGGGTGCGGGGGCACTCACAGATACGCAGTATTTT. Translation gives CASSSYRGAGALTDTQYF. Full variable domain (outside the CDR3, taken from reference TRBV5-6 and TRBJ2-3): DAGVTQSPTHLIKTRGQQVTLRCSPKSGHDTVSWYQQALGQGPQFIFQYYEEEERQRGNFPDRFSGHQFPNYSSELNVNALLLGDSALYLCASSSYRGAGALTDTQYFGPGTRLTVL.

The sample holds a few counts of this clonotype. The chain employs TRBV7-6 and TRBJ1-3; perhaps TRBD1 as D (5 bases). Deletions cut 1 base from V and 7 bases from J, with 11 bases between. The length of the CDR3 is 14 residues. Germline loops: CDR1 SGHVS, CDR2 FNYEAQ. The DNA of the CDR3 is TGTGCCAGCAGCTTAGATCCAGGGAAGAACACCATATATTTT. This translates into CASSLDPGKNTIYF.

The rearrangement joins TRBV6-2 or TRBV6-3 to TRBJ2-3, with a weak D call TRBD2 (6 bases). Per the germline V gene, CDR1 is MNHEY and CDR2 is SVGEGT. This CDR3 spans 14 amino acids. The ends were cut back, 1 base at V and 6 bases at J, with 11 bases in the middle. CDR3 residues: CASSYFGDWDTQYF. The DNA of the CDR3 is TGTGCCAGCAGTTACTTTGGGGACTGGGATACGCAGTATTTT.

The J gene is TRBJ2-7, the V gene TRBV30, with D perhaps matching TRBD2 (5 bases). Deletions cut 6 bases from V and 0 bases from J, with 12 bases between. The CDR3 has 13 residues. CDR1 and CDR2 from the germline V gene are GTSNPN and SVGIG (reference sequence). This chain's CDR3 is CACRTGSSYEQYF. The CDR3 bases are TGTGCCTGTAGGACGGGAAGCTCCTACGAGCAGTACTTC.

The chain employs TRBV11-2 and TRBJ2-5; 13 bases fit TRBD2. The CDR3 consists of 17 residues. J gave up 1 base and V 5 bases, and 7 bases lay outside the gene matches. Germline assignment: CDR1 SGHAT and CDR2 FQNNGV. The CDR3 DNA is TGTGCCAGCAGCCTGTACTGGACTAGCGGGGGCCAAGAGACCCAGTACTTC. It codes for CASSLYWTSGGQETQYF.

This clonotype is a singleton in its sample. The CDR3 is CASNVAGGGKTQYF. CDR3 coding DNA: TGTGCCAGCAACGTAGCGGGGGGAGGGAAGACCCAGTACTTC. This sequence joins TRBV13 and TRBJ2-5; TRBD2 agrees at 10 bases. J gave up 6 bases and V 7 bases, and 8 bases lay outside the gene matches. The CDR3 runs 14 residues. Germline loops: CDR1 PRHDT, CDR2 FYEKMQ (reference sequence). The variable domain in full, with the rest retrieved from reference TRBV13 and TRBJ2-5, is AAGVIQSPRHLIKEKRETATLKCYPIPRHDTVYWYQQGPGQDPQFLISFYEKMQSDKGSIPDRFSAQQFSDYHSELNMSSLELGDSALYFCASNVAGGGKTQYFGPGTRLLVL.

This chain joins TRBV4-1 and TRBJ1-4; D perhaps matches TRBD1 (5 bases). From germline, CDR1 is MGHRA and CDR2 YSYEKL. Trimming took 0 bases from V and 5 from J, leaving 13 bases between them. This CDR3 region has 16 residues. CDR3 amino acids: CASSQDVGPGNEKLFF. In DNA, the CDR3 is TGCGCCAGCAGCCAAGATGTTGGGCCAGGGAATGAAAAACTGTTTTTT.

The chain carries TRBV9 and TRBJ2-7, with TRBD2 identical over 7 bases. The CDR3 consists of 16 residues. Trimming at V came to 0 bases and at J to 6 bases, leaving 12 bases not matched to a gene. Germline assignment: CDR1 SGDLS and CDR2 YYNGEE. The CDR3 DNA reads TGTGCCAGCAGCGTAGAAGTCTCGGGGGGTCAGTCCGAGCAGTACTTC. It codes for CASSVEVSGGQSEQYF.

This clonotype was detected once. The chain joins TRBV2 to TRBJ1-1, with D unresolved. CDR1 is SNHLY and CDR2 is FYNNEI in the germline V gene. V was cut by 5 bases and J by 5 bases, with 6 bases left in between. CDR3 length equals 11 residues. CDR3 residues: CASSIGTEAFF. The CDR3 region has the DNA TGTGCCAGCAGTATCGGTACTGAAGCTTTCTTT. The full variable domain, completed using reference TRBV2 and TRBJ1-1, is EPEVTQTPSHQVTQMGQEVILRCVPISNHLYFYWYRQILGQKVEFLVSFYNNEISEKSEIFDDQFSVERPDGSNFTLKIRSTKLEDSAMYFCASSIGTEAFFGQGTRLTVV.

The chain has TRBV2 and TRBJ1-1; D ambiguous. Germline lookup yields CDR1 SNHLY and CDR2 FYNNEI. V dropped 1 base and J dropped 8 bases, with 11 bases sitting between them. The CDR3 is made up of 13 amino acids. Here the CDR3 DNA reads TGTGCCAGCAGTGAAGGTCCGGCAAGAGAAGCTTTCTTT. As protein: CASSEGPAREAFF.

The V gene is TRBV29-1, the J gene TRBJ1-2; D remains ambiguous. V was clipped by 6 bases and J by 6 bases, with 11 bases between them. Per germline, CDR1 SQVTM and CDR2 ANQGSEA. The CDR3 consists of 11 residues. CDR3 nucleotides: TGCAGCGTCGCAAGAGGACATGGCTACACCTTC. Its protein product is CSVARGHGYTF. Supplemented by reference TRBV29-1 and TRBJ1-2, the full variable domain reads SAVISQKPSRDICQRGTSLTIQCQVDSQVTMMFWYRQQPGQSLTLIATANQGSEATYESGFVIDKFPISRPNLTFSTLTVSNMSPEDSSIYLCSVARGHGYTFGSGTRLTVV.

This sequence joins TRBV7-9 and TRBJ1-1, with D tentatively TRBD1 (5 bases). CDR1 SEHNR and CDR2 FQNEAQ come from the germline V gene (reference sequence). Between the trimmed V and J ends, which lost 7 bases and 5 bases, there was a span of 17 bases. The CDR3 loop spans 14 amino acids. The CDR3 sequence is CASTSRDVPTEAFF. The CDR3 bases are TGTGCCAGCACCTCCAGGGACGTGCCGACTGAAGCTTTCTTT.

The chain has TRBV27 and TRBJ2-7; perhaps D is TRBD1 or TRBD2 (5 bases each). V lost 6 bases and J lost 1, with 16 bases in between. The CDR3 is made up of 15 amino acids. CDR1 is MNHEY and CDR2 is SMNVEV in the germline V gene (reference sequence). The CDR3 DNA sequence: TGTGCCAGCAGCCCGTCGAGAGGGGCATCCTACGAGCAGTACTTC. Protein sequence: CASSPSRGASYEQYF.

The CDR3 sequence is CASSLGQVYEQYF. The CDR3 DNA reads TGTGCCAGCAGCCTCGGACAGGTATACGAGCAGTACTTC. V gene TRBV12-3 or TRBV12-4 combines with J gene TRBJ2-7, with 7 positions matching TRBD1. Trimming took 6 bases from V and 4 from J; bases not matched to a gene: 6. This CDR3 contains 13 residues.